The 25 T cell receptor beta chains listed next were all sequenced from one sample in a study of cytomegalovirus exposure and HLA in healthy donors. The PCR had 60 Vbeta and 13 Jbeta primers. The repertoire was sequenced with immunoSEQ multiplex PCR; TCRdb's copy has only in-frame clones and lacks some. In all, the sample yields 150,000 or so clones. The sample was PBMCs. All receptors come from a woman aged 50 to 65 in good health and CMV-seronegative.

The CDR3 here is CASSIDHRTGEDYGYTF. CDR3 nucleotides: TGTGCCAGTAGTATAGATCACAGGACAGGGGAGGACTATGGCTACACCTTC. J is TRBJ1-2 and V is TRBV19, with 9 bases aligning to TRBD1. This CDR3 is 17 amino acids long. Losses at the gene ends were 0 bases for V and 3 bases for J; bases not matched to a gene: 8. Looked up from germline, CDR1 is LNHDA and CDR2 is SQIVND (reference sequence).

The chain has TRBV19 and TRBJ2-7, with D possibly matching TRBD2 (7 bases). The CDR3 runs to 15 residues. The V and J ends lost 3 bases and 3 bases respectively, with 15 bases between them. Germline loops: CDR1 LNHDA, CDR2 SQIVND (reference sequence). The CDR3 nucleotides are TGTGCCAGTAGTATTAGGGGGGGAGAATTCTACGAGCAGTACTTC. Amino acids: CASSIRGGEFYEQYF. The variable domain in full, with the rest retrieved from reference TRBV19 and TRBJ2-7, is DGGITQSPKYLFRKEGQNVTLSCEQNLNHDAMYWYRQDPGQGLRLIYYSQIVNDFQKGDIAEGYSVSREKKESFPLTVTSAQKNPTAFYLCASSIRGGEFYEQYFGPGTRLTVT.

The chain uses TRBV11-2 and TRBJ1-6; tentatively, D is TRBD1 (6 bases). Germline CDR1 is SGHAT and CDR2 is FQNNGV. V shed 6 bases and J shed 5 bases, with 14 bases lying between them. CDR3 length equals 15 residues. CDR3: CASSNTGTNNSPLHF. The CDR3 region has the DNA TGTGCCAGCAGTAACACCGGGACAAATAATTCACCCCTCCACTTT.

V gene TRBV5-1 combines with J gene TRBJ1-1; 8 nucleotides agree with TRBD1. This CDR3 is built from 12 residues. The V gene's germline CDR1 is SGHRS and CDR2 YFSETQ. Unmatched junction bases numbered 0, after V lost 7 bases and J lost 1 base. CDR3 sequence: CASGQGNTEAFF. CDR3 DNA: TGCGCCAGCGGACAGGGGAACACTGAAGCTTTCTTT.

This chain joins TRBV27 and TRBJ2-4; the match to TRBD1 covers 7 bases. The CDR3 consists of 15 residues. Germline CDR1 and CDR2: MNHEY and SMNVEV (reference sequence). V lost 0 bases, J lost 8 bases, and 7 bases stayed unmatched. The CDR3 spells CASSLSAGGKYIQYF. As DNA, the CDR3 is TGTGCCAGCAGTTTATCGGCAGGGGGTAAATACATTCAGTACTTC.

This chain connects TRBV5-1 to TRBJ2-7; a weak D match, TRBD1 (6 bases). V was trimmed by 9 bases and J by 1 base, leaving 11 bases between them. The CDR3 is made up of 12 amino acids. The germline V gene has CDR1 SGHRS and CDR2 YFSETQ. The CDR3 DNA follows: TGCGCCACCCCGGGACAATCCTACGAGCAGTACTTC. As protein: CATPGQSYEQYF.

The J gene is TRBJ1-3, the V gene TRBV5-1; a possible D gene is TRBD1 (6 bases). Per the germline V gene, CDR1 is SGHRS and CDR2 is YFSETQ. The V end lost 4 bases, the J end lost 2 bases, and 7 bases lay between the germline ends. CDR3 length equals 13 residues. The CDR3 is CASSRDTGNTIYF. DNA for the CDR3: TGCGCCAGCAGCCGGGACACTGGAAACACCATATATTTT.

V usage is TRBV29-1 and J usage is TRBJ2-6, with 7 bases that match TRBD1. CDR1 SQVTM and CDR2 ANQGSEA come from the germline V gene. CDR3 size: 15 residues. J lost 0 bases, V lost 7 bases, and 6 bases had no gene match. The CDR3 nucleotides read TGCAGCGCAAGGGACAGCTTCTCTGGGGCCAACGTCCTGACTTTC. This codes for CSARDSFSGANVLTF.

The chain is built from TRBV6-1 and TRBJ2-7, with TRBD1 matching over 9 bases. This CDR3 is built from 15 residues. The germline V gene encodes CDR1 MNHNS and CDR2 SASEGT. V shed 4 bases, J shed 3 bases, and the junction held 7 bases outside the gene matches. Here the CDR3 DNA reads TGTGCCAGCAGTGGCGGGACAGGGCCCGTCTACGAGCAGTACTTC. This sequence encodes CASSGGTGPVYEQYF.

The chain couples TRBV7-9 to TRBJ2-1; 11 bases line up with TRBD2. The CDR3 has 16 amino acids. After removal of 4 bases from V and 6 bases from J, the junction contained 8 bases not matched to a gene. Germline CDR1 and CDR2: SEHNR and FQNEAQ (reference sequence). CDR3 nucleotide sequence: TGTGCCAGCAGCTACGGACTAGCGGGTGGGAGCAATGAGCAGTTCTTC. Its protein is CASSYGLAGGSNEQFF.

V usage is TRBV29-1 and J usage is TRBJ2-2; no definite D call. This CDR3 comprises 12 residues. The V gene lost 5 bases and the J gene lost 4 bases, with 8 bases spanning the gap. Germline CDR1 and CDR2: SQVTM and ANQGSEA. CDR3 region: CSVFGGTGELFF. In DNA, the CDR3 is TGCAGCGTTTTCGGCGGCACCGGGGAGCTGTTTTTT.

In nucleotides, the CDR3 is TGTGCCAGCAGCCCTGCGGGGTGGGAGACCCAGTACTTC. This translates into CASSPAGWETQYF. The chain employs TRBV7-3 and TRBJ2-5; perhaps TRBD2 as D (6 bases). CDR1 and CDR2 (germline): SGHTA, FQGTGA. V was trimmed by 5 bases and J by 5 bases, leaving 12 bases between them. The CDR3 length is 13 residues.

The V and J genes are TRBV19 and TRBJ1-2; 10 bases are shared with TRBD1. The V gene's germline CDR1 is LNHDA and CDR2 SQIVND (reference sequence). This CDR3 contains 14 residues. Losses at the gene ends were 7 bases for V and 2 bases for J; bases not matched to a gene: 4. The CDR3 region has the DNA TGTGCCAGTATTCCGGACAGGGGGAACTATGGCTACACCTTC. Encoded protein: CASIPDRGNYGYTF.

J is TRBJ1-6 and V is TRBV7-9; D gene uncertain. The CDR3 totals 15 residues. Trimming cost V 6 bases and J 5 bases, with 14 bases left between them. Germline CDR1 and CDR2: SEHNR and FQNEAQ (reference sequence). CDR3 sequence: CASRGIIGDNSPLHF. Written as DNA, the CDR3 is TGTGCCAGCAGAGGAATAATCGGGGATAATTCACCCCTCCACTTT.

The rearrangement uses TRBV25-1 and TRBJ1-2, with unresolved D. V was clipped by 9 bases and J by 0 bases, with 14 bases between them. The length of the CDR3 is 14 residues. Germline CDR1 is MGHDK and CDR2 is SYGVNS. The CDR3 reads CASQWEGANYGYTF. CDR3 DNA sequence: TGTGCCAGTCAATGGGAGGGAGCTAACTATGGCTACACCTTC.

The CDR3 DNA reads TGTGCCAGCAGCTTAGGTCCAGGGGGCTACGAGCAGTACTTC. Protein: CASSLGPGGYEQYF. J is TRBJ2-7 and V is TRBV7-9; TRBD1 agrees at 7 bases. The V and J ends lost 1 base and 3 bases, in that order; junction bases with no gene match: 3. Per the germline V gene, CDR1 is SEHNR and CDR2 is FQNEAQ (reference sequence). CDR3 size: 14 residues. Full variable domain (outside the CDR3, taken from reference TRBV7-9 and TRBJ2-7): DTGVSQNPRHKITKRGQNVTFRCDPISEHNRLYWYRQTLGQGPEFLTYFQNEAQLEKSRLLSDRFSAERPKGSFSTLEIQRTEQGDSAMYLCASSLGPGGYEQYFGPGTRLTVT.

CDR3 sequence: CASSHGDSWETQYF. CDR3 nucleotides: TGTGCCAGCAGTCACGGGGACAGCTGGGAGACCCAGTACTTC. The gene calls are TRBV6-6 and TRBJ2-5; 7 bases line up with TRBD1. Germline CDR1 and CDR2: MNHNY and SVGAGI (reference sequence). CDR3 length equals 14 residues. V lost 5 bases to trimming and J lost 5 bases; unmatched junction nucleotides: 8.

This rearrangement joins TRBV7-3 to TRBJ2-2, with 10 bases matching TRBD2. The CDR3 runs to 15 residues. Losses at the gene ends were 4 bases for V and 3 bases for J; bases not matched to a gene: 2. The germline CDR1 and CDR2 sequences are SGHTA and FQGTGA. CDR3 sequence: CASSSSGGDTGELFF. The CDR3 DNA reads TGTGCCAGCAGCTCTAGCGGGGGAGACACCGGGGAGCTGTTTTTT. Drawing the rest from reference TRBV7-3 and TRBJ2-2, the complete variable domain is GAGVSQTPSNKVTEKGKYVELRCDPISGHTALYWYRQSLGQGPEFLIYFQGTGAADDSGLPNDRFFAVRPEGSVSTLKIQRTERGDSAVYLCASSSSGGDTGELFFGEGSRLTVL.

V usage is TRBV12-5 and J usage is TRBJ2-7, with a weak D call TRBD1 (6 bases). The germline V gene encodes CDR1 LGHNT and CDR2 FRNRAP. V lost 6 bases, J lost 7 bases, and 19 bases lay in between. This CDR3 is built from 14 residues. The DNA of the CDR3 is TGTGCTAGTGGCCACCTAAGGGGGACCCGGGAGCAGTACTTC. Its protein is CASGHLRGTREQYF.

The chain joins TRBV5-6 to TRBJ1-2, with 7 bases that match TRBD1. V was pared by 0 bases and J by 6 bases, with 5 bases of the junction left unmatched. There are 14 residues in the CDR3. From germline, CDR1 is SGHDT and CDR2 YYEEEE. In nucleotides, the CDR3 is TGTGCCAGCAGCTTGGGGGACAGCGTCCATGGCTACACCTTC. As protein: CASSLGDSVHGYTF.

J is TRBJ2-7 and V is TRBV11-2; D possibly corresponds to TRBD2 (6 bases). V lost 3 bases to trimming and J lost 1 base, with 13 bases between them. Germline V gene sequence: CDR1 SGHAT, CDR2 FQNNGV. The CDR3 length is 15 residues. CDR3 loop: CASSFLDGRSYEQYF. CDR3 nucleotides: TGTGCCAGCAGCTTTCTGGACGGGAGATCCTACGAGCAGTACTTC.

The chain carries TRBV18 and TRBJ2-1, with 11 nucleotides matching TRBD2. Germline V gene lookup returns CDR1 KGHSH and CDR2 LQKENI. Trimming took 6 bases from V and 5 from J; bases not matched to a gene: 9. The CDR3 is made up of 16 amino acids. CDR3 DNA sequence: TGTGCCAGCTCCCCCTTGACTAGCGGGGTTGACAATGAGCAGTTCTTC. Residues: CASSPLTSGVDNEQFF.

The chain has TRBV5-4 and TRBJ1-1, with D unresolved. Trimming removed 4 bases from V and 1 base from J, with 5 bases in between. Per germline, CDR1 SGHNT and CDR2 YYREEE (reference sequence). The CDR3 runs 12 residues. CDR3 protein: CASSRQNTEAFF. CDR3 in DNA: TGTGCCAGCAGCCGACAGAACACTGAAGCTTTCTTT.

The rearrangement uses TRBV5-1 and TRBJ2-5, with TRBD2 matching over 8 bases. CDR3 size: 15 residues. The J segment lost 5 bases and the V segment lost 5 bases, leaving 11 bases of the junction unmatched. Germline lookup yields CDR1 SGHRS and CDR2 YFSETQ. CDR3 nucleotide sequence: TGCGCCAGCAGTGGGTCGGGGGGGCTCGAGGAGACCCAGTACTTC. It yields the protein CASSGSGGLEETQYF.

The chain carries TRBV11-1 and TRBJ2-7, with D possibly matching TRBD2 (5 bases). Germline V lookup: CDR1 SGHAT, CDR2 FQDESV (reference sequence). V was pared by 4 bases and J by 0 bases, with 13 bases between. This CDR3 is 15 amino acids long. In nucleotides, the CDR3 is TGTGCCAGCAGCTCCCAGTGGGAGAGCTCCTACGAGCAGTACTTC. The encoded protein is CASSSQWESSYEQYF.